The rows below give T cell receptor beta chains drawn from one sample of a study of T cells in Graves' hyperthyroidism and ophthalmopathy. TCRdb re-called the multiplex PCR reads with MiXCR, one entry per CDR3 protein. The sample has about 400,000 distinct CDR3 sequences; 11% to 15% are singletons. The sequencing sample was made of blood. The origin of the receptors is a man aged 50-59 years with Graves' ophthalmopathy. Each CDR3 is given with its conserved first and last residue. Size is stated for part of the rows, as once, few or many counts, or as a class when the clone is expanded.

v_call,clone_size,j_call,cdr3_aa
TRBV7-8,many,TRBJ2-1,CASSLEAGGYNEQFF
TRBV7-2,-,TRBJ1-1,CASSLDVGANTEAFF
TRBV20-1,many,TRBJ2-2,CSATYRGNTGELFF
TRBV7-8,-,TRBJ2-1,CASSLAPGLAGGSYNNEQFF
TRBV18,many,TRBJ2-3,CASSPPTGRVKDTQYF
TRBV11-2,many,TRBJ2-7,CASRSSGVALYEQYF
TRBV6-5,many,TRBJ2-5,CASSYGTGQETQYF
TRBV11-2,many,TRBJ2-7,CASSLNSGNPSYEQYF
TRBV27,-,TRBJ1-1,CASSLSLMNTEAFF
TRBV2,medium-sized,TRBJ2-7,CASTDTMSGYEQYF
TRBV2,few,TRBJ2-2,CASLDRDGTGELFF
TRBV30,many,TRBJ2-3,CAWSVGAAGTDTQYF
TRBV11-2,few,TRBJ1-2,CASSRESWVSYGYTF
TRBV29-1,-,TRBJ2-5,CSVEGVSFLETQYF
TRBV7-8,many,TRBJ2-3,CASSQSGVTDTQYF
TRBV7-3,-,TRBJ1-6,CASSRGGGESPLHF
TRBV20-1,few,TRBJ2-3,CSARRAGVVDTQYF
TRBV6-4,-,TRBJ2-6,CASSYSPISGTGANVLTF
TRBV29-1,many,TRBJ2-7,CSVADTIYEQYF
TRBV20-1,many,TRBJ2-1,CSATAGGGLYNEQFF
TRBV6-1,-,TRBJ1-1,CASRNSVLTEAFF
TRBV14,many,TRBJ2-5,CASSVGLAVETQYF
TRBV20-1,-,TRBJ2-4,CSAPLRNIQYF
TRBV2,few,TRBJ2-3,CASRELAGGNFNTDTQYF
TRBV5-1,many,TRBJ1-1,CASSLDGRNTEAFF
TRBV18,many,TRBJ2-7,CASSPGSQGYEQYF
TRBV5-6,-,TRBJ1-2,CASSYGQGPSYGYTF
TRBV18,many,TRBJ2-5,CASSPPAGYQETQYF
TRBV20-1,many,TRBJ1-1,CSARVREGGVPEAFF
TRBV28,-,TRBJ1-2,CASKPPGGNYGYTF
TRBV20-1,many,TRBJ2-3,CSASMLVPSTDTQYF
TRBV3-1,many,TRBJ1-4,CASSQLDGQVLEKLFF
TRBV5-1,-,TRBJ2-2,CASSRLAGGLDTGELFF
TRBV7-9,many,TRBJ2-5,CASSLGTSGRETQYF
TRBV5-1,many,TRBJ1-1,CASSHNRDSSMNTEAFF
TRBV5-1,-,TRBJ2-1,CASSVAPGTYNEQFF
TRBV5-6,few,TRBJ2-7,CASSLSRQGPSYEQYF
TRBV3-1,many,TRBJ2-1,CASSQVTGTYNEQFF
TRBV6-1,few,TRBJ1-3,CASMAWGDGNTIYF
TRBV5-4,few,TRBJ2-5,CASSFTSESRETQYF
TRBV3-1,many,TRBJ2-7,CASSHVGGYEQYF
TRBV7-9,many,TRBJ1-1,CASSVKFEAFF
TRBV10-3,few,TRBJ1-1,CAIQQGSNTEAFF
TRBV3-1,many,TRBJ2-5,CASSQGVAGQETQYF
TRBV6-5,many,TRBJ1-3,CASSYIKPGTALSGNTIYF
TRBV30,many,TRBJ1-1,CAWDSGRVEAFF
TRBV29-1,few,TRBJ2-2,CSVVQRGLNTGELFF
TRBV14,-,TRBJ2-5,CASSPYHLAGSYQETQYF
TRBV6-2/TRBV6-3,many,TRBJ1-2,CASSYSMAIGYTF
TRBV30,many,TRBJ1-1,CAWSGTGGSVTEAFF
TRBV30,many,TRBJ1-1,CAWKDRLNTEAFF
TRBV6-1,-,TRBJ2-1,CASSKQVSSARNEQFF